Listed here are 26 T cell receptor beta chains from one sample, sequenced in a study of spatial heterogeneity in lung cancer. TCRdb processed the 5' RACE reads anew with MiXCR; each CDR3 protein has one entry. Of tens of thousands of distinct CDR3 sequences listed, 9% to 10% are singletons. As for time point: blood at routine non-recurrence follow-up after resection. Sequencing was performed on PBMCs, taken at follow-up. The receptors were sampled from a male donor with early-stage non-small cell lung cancer.

This clonotype has only a few counts. The J gene is TRBJ2-5, the V gene TRBV29-1, with a weak D call TRBD2 (5 bases). The CDR3 runs 13 residues. Trimming shortened V by 7 bases and J by 2 bases, and 14 bases separated the two germline ends. CDR1 and CDR2 (germline): SQVTM, ANQGSEA. The CDR3 DNA sequence: TGCAGCGCAGACCCCGGAGGACAAGAGACCCAGTACTTC. This sequence encodes CSADPGGQETQYF.

This clonotype was counted at least ten times. The chain uses TRBV29-1 and TRBJ2-3, with D maybe TRBD1 (5 bases). Germline lookup yields CDR1 SQVTM and CDR2 ANQGSEA. The CDR3 has 12 amino acids. Trimming stripped 4 bases from V and 1 base from J, with 6 bases between. The CDR3 DNA reads as TGCAGCGTTGTAGGGGGCACAGATACGCAGTATTTT. Translation gives CSVVGGTDTQYF.

In its sample, this clonotype was seen many times. This rearrangement joins TRBV5-1 to TRBJ2-7; possibly TRBD1 for D (6 bases). V gave up 4 bases and J gave up 4 bases, with 15 bases separating them. The CDR3 loop spans 14 amino acids. Looked up from germline, CDR1 is SGHRS and CDR2 is YFSETQ. CDR3 region: CASSAAGDRYEQYF. The CDR3 DNA sequence: TGCGCCAGCAGCGCGGCAGGGGATCGGTACGAGCAGTACTTC.

This clonotype was counted between two and nine times. This sequence joins TRBV7-2 and TRBJ2-3, with D tentatively TRBD2 (6 bases). CDR3 length equals 12 residues. The germline gives CDR1 SGHTA, CDR2 FQGNSA. Trimming shortened V by 5 bases and J by 8 bases, and 11 bases separated the two germline ends. The CDR3 loop reads CASSPIGGTQYF. The CDR3 nucleotides are TGTGCCAGCAGCCCAATCGGGGGTACGCAGTATTTT.

The chain couples TRBV3-1 to TRBJ2-7, with D tentatively TRBD1 (5 bases). This CDR3 has 16 amino acids. V was cut by 3 bases and J by 0 bases, with 15 bases left in between. The germline V gene encodes CDR1 LGHDT and CDR2 YNNKEL (reference sequence). CDR3 sequence (DNA): TGTGCCAGCAGCCATTTTCAGGGCTTTGACTCCTACGAGCAGTACTTC. Translating gives CASSHFQGFDSYEQYF.

The chain combines TRBV24-1 with TRBJ2-5, with D unclear. Trimming cost V 2 bases and J 1 base, with 10 bases left between them. CDR3 size: 15 residues. Germline V gene lookup returns CDR1 KGHDR and CDR2 SFDVKD. CDR3 in amino acids: CATSDSRRPQETQYF. In DNA form, the CDR3 reads TGTGCCACCAGTGATTCGAGGAGACCCCAAGAGACCCAGTACTTC.

On this clonotype: This may arise from a read error, as a much more abundant clone is one base away. Without the conserved terminal phenylalanine or tryptophan, this CDR3 likely stems from a read error. This sequence joins TRBV29-1 and TRBJ2-1; no firm D call. The CDR3 runs to 12 residues. Germline CDR1 SQVTM, CDR2 ANQGSEA. The germline V and J ends were trimmed by 6 bases and 4 bases, with 10 bases remaining between them. DNA for the CDR3: TGCAGCGTGATGAGTCAATACAATGAGCAGTTCTCC. This codes for CSVMSQYNEQFS.

This clonotype showed up many times. The chain joins TRBV6-5 to TRBJ2-3; D could derive from TRBD1 or TRBD2 (5 bases each). Germline-derived CDR1 and CDR2 are MNHEY and SVGAGI. The ends were cut back, 2 bases at V and 0 bases at J, with 12 bases in the middle. CDR3 length: 16 amino acids. The CDR3 region is CASSYARDGSTDTQYF. DNA of the CDR3: TGTGCCAGCAGTTACGCTAGGGACGGAAGCACAGATACGCAGTATTTT.

This clonotype showed up many times. This sequence joins TRBV12-3 or TRBV12-4 and TRBJ2-5, with D uncertain. The CDR3 covers 13 residues. With 2 bases removed from V and 3 bases from J, the gap between germline ends came to 7 bases. CDR3 amino acids: CASSLSVKETQYF. The CDR3 DNA is TGTGCCAGCAGTTTAAGTGTGAAAGAGACCCAGTACTTC.

At least ten counts were recorded for this clonotype. V usage is TRBV2 and J usage is TRBJ1-3; no clear D. The CDR3 has 14 amino acids. CDR1 SNHLY and CDR2 FYNNEI come from the germline V gene. The V end lost 6 bases, the J end lost 4 bases, and 13 bases lay between the germline ends. In nucleotides, the CDR3 is TGTGCCAGCAGGAACAGAGAGACCGGAAACACCATATATTTT. Its protein is CASRNRETGNTIYF.

In this sample, this clonotype turned up many times. V and J are TRBV7-2 and TRBJ2-5, with D hard to call. The CDR3 is made up of 11 amino acids. The germline CDR1 and CDR2 sequences are SGHTA and FQGNSA. Trimming stripped 2 bases from V and 5 bases from J, with 3 bases between. The CDR3 region has the DNA TGTGCCAGCAGCTTAACGGAGACCCAGTACTTC. As protein: CASSLTETQYF.

This clonotype was seen ten or more times. This chain uses TRBV20-1 with TRBJ2-3; D gene ambiguous. The germline V and J ends were trimmed by 7 bases and 1 base, with 18 bases remaining between them. The CDR3 spans 15 residues. Germline V gene sequence: CDR1 DFQATT, CDR2 SNEGSKA (reference sequence). CDR3 loop: CSVRSTREGTDTQYF. Here the CDR3 DNA reads TGCAGTGTTCGGAGTACCCGAGAGGGCACAGATACGCAGTATTTT.

This clonotype was detected ten times or more. The chain recombines TRBV6-5 with TRBJ1-6; D is ambiguous. The CDR3 has 16 residues. V lost 2 bases to trimming and J lost 0 bases, with 8 bases between them. CDR1 and CDR2 (germline): MNHEY, SVGAGI. CDR3 amino acids: CASSYNGFSYNSPLHF. In nucleotides, the CDR3 is TGTGCCAGCAGTTACAACGGGTTCTCCTATAATTCACCCCTCCACTTT.

Only a few counts were recorded for this clonotype. V is TRBV4-1 and J is TRBJ1-5; a weak D match, TRBD1 (6 bases). This CDR3 comprises 15 residues. Per germline, CDR1 MGHRA and CDR2 YSYEKL. The V and J ends lost 1 base and 4 bases respectively, with 11 bases between them. CDR3 in amino acids: CASSQVGQSNQPQHF. The CDR3 DNA reads TGCGCCAGCAGCCAAGTAGGACAGAGTAATCAGCCCCAGCATTTT.

At least ten counts were recorded for this clonotype. V is TRBV7-2 and J is TRBJ1-5, with 9 bases aligning to TRBD1. Germline trimming cut 2 bases from V and 11 bases from J; bases unmatched to any gene: 10. This CDR3 comprises 15 residues. In germline, CDR1 is SGHTA, CDR2 FQGNSA. CDR3 in amino acids: CASSLSRQGGSAQHF. In DNA, the CDR3 is TGTGCCAGCAGCTTATCCCGACAGGGGGGTTCGGCCCAGCATTTT.

The V gene is TRBV5-1, the J gene TRBJ1-2, with a weak D call TRBD1 (5 bases). The CDR3 covers 13 residues. The V and J ends lost 0 bases and 2 bases respectively, with 5 bases between them. CDR1 SGHRS and CDR2 YFSETQ come from the germline V gene. The CDR3 loop is CASSLGQNYGYTF. The CDR3 coding sequence is TGCGCCAGCAGCTTGGGACAGAACTATGGCTACACCTTC.

In this sample, this clonotype turned up a few times. The chain carries TRBV2 and TRBJ1-1; tentatively, D is TRBD1 (5 bases). Trimming removed 6 bases at V and 0 bases at J, with 14 bases between. The CDR3 totals 15 residues. The germline V gene has CDR1 SNHLY and CDR2 FYNNEI. The CDR3 loop is CASRGTGGMNTEAFF. The CDR3 DNA reads TGTGCCAGCAGGGGCACCGGGGGGATGAACACTGAAGCTTTCTTT.

Within the sample, this clonotype is medium-sized. The chain is built from TRBV28 and TRBJ2-3; 7 bases are shared with TRBD2. After removal of 5 bases from V and 1 base from J, the junction contained 3 bases not matched to a gene. CDR3 length: 14 amino acids. CDR1 and CDR2 (germline): MDHEN, SYDVKM. CDR3 nucleotide sequence: TGTGCCAGCAGTCTCCGGGGGGGCACAGATACGCAGTATTTT. Amino acids: CASSLRGGTDTQYF. Full variable domain (remainder filled in from reference TRBV28 and TRBJ2-3): DVKVTQSSRYLVKRTGEKVFLECVQDMDHENMFWYRQDPGLGLRLIYFSYDVKMKEKGDIPEGYSVSREKKERFSLILESASTNQTSMYLCASSLRGGTDTQYFGPGTRLTVL.

V and J are TRBV2 and TRBJ1-3; possibly TRBD1 for D (5 bases). CDR1 is SNHLY and CDR2 is FYNNEI in the germline V gene. The CDR3 covers 12 residues. The V end lost 7 bases, the J end lost 8 bases, and 12 bases lay between the germline ends. The DNA of the CDR3 is TGTGCCAGCAAAACAGGACCCCACACCATATATTTT. Amino acids: CASKTGPHTIYF.

This chain uses TRBV4-2 with TRBJ1-5; no clear D. The germline V gene encodes CDR1 LGHNA and CDR2 YNFKEQ. Trimming pared 2 bases from V and 0 bases from J, leaving 8 bases between. The CDR3 is 15 amino acids. The CDR3 coding sequence is TGTGCCAGCAGCCAATTGGAGTATAGCAATCAGCCCCAGCATTTT. Translated, it gives CASSQLEYSNQPQHF.

This clonotype was seen a few times. The chain combines TRBV28 with TRBJ2-1; tentatively, D is TRBD2 (6 bases). Germline V lookup: CDR1 MDHEN, CDR2 SYDVKM. This CDR3 has 15 amino acids. V was clipped by 8 bases and J by 1 base, with 15 bases between them. CDR3 in amino acids: CASYGRDQSYNEQFF. The CDR3 DNA sequence: TGTGCCAGCTATGGGCGGGATCAATCCTACAATGAGCAGTTCTTC.

This clonotype was seen many times. The chain recombines TRBV4-3 with TRBJ1-6; perhaps TRBD1 as D (5 bases). The CDR3 runs 14 residues. The germline CDR1 and CDR2 sequences are LGHNA and YSLEER. Trimming stripped 4 bases from V and 5 bases from J, with 9 bases between. CDR3 sequence (DNA): TGCGCCAGCAGCCGGGACGGAAATAATTCACCCCTCCACTTT. Translation gives CASSRDGNNSPLHF.

Details on this clonotype: One base away lies a much larger clone, so this may be a sequencing read error. This chain uses TRBV5-4 with TRBJ2-7, with unresolved D. The V gene's germline CDR1 is SGHNT and CDR2 YYREEE (reference sequence). CDR3 size: 11 residues. V lost 4 bases, J lost 6 bases, and 8 bases lay in between. Written as DNA, the CDR3 is TGTGCCAGCAGCAGAATGGGCGAGCAGTACTTC. Translation gives CASSRMGEQYF.

This clonotype was counted many times. The chain employs TRBV5-1 and TRBJ2-3; D gene unclear. The V gene's germline CDR1 is SGHRS and CDR2 YFSETQ. Trimming stripped 4 bases from V and 4 bases from J, with 13 bases between. The CDR3 covers 14 residues. CDR3 DNA: TGCGCCAGCAGCCCCTACTCAGGATCAGATACGCAGTATTTT. Its translation is CASSPYSGSDTQYF. The full variable domain, rest sourced from reference TRBV5-1 and TRBJ2-3, is KAGVTQTPRYLIKTRGQQVTLSCSPISGHRSVSWYQQTPGQGLQFLFEYFSETQRNKGNFPGRFSGRQFSNSRSEMNVSTLELGDSALYLCASSPYSGSDTQYFGPGTRLTVL.

This clonotype occurred many times. This chain links TRBV4-3 with TRBJ2-7, with D hard to call. Germline V gene lookup returns CDR1 LGHNA and CDR2 YSLEER. The CDR3 totals 16 residues. Trimming removed 0 bases at V and 0 bases at J, with 12 bases between. CDR3 protein: CASSQDSRVSSYEQYF. CDR3 bases: TGCGCCAGCAGCCAAGATTCTAGGGTGAGCTCCTACGAGCAGTACTTC.

The V and J genes are TRBV12-3 or TRBV12-4 and TRBJ1-5, with TRBD1 matching over 8 bases. There are 13 residues in the CDR3. V shed 6 bases and J 6 bases; nucleotides not matched to a gene: 4. CDR3 residues: CASSAGGGQPQHF. The CDR3 region has the DNA TGTGCCAGCAGCGCAGGGGGCGGTCAGCCCCAGCATTTT.